This passage covers 21 T cell receptor beta chains from one sample sequenced in a study of graft-versus-host responses after intestinal transplantation. The assay was immunoSEQ multiplex PCR, and TCRdb's table has in-frame clones only and misses some. The sample gives 30,000 to 40,000 clones, about four fifths of which show up once; about 3.7% is in the top ten. Sequenced here: PBMCs, sampled roughly 1,000 days after transplant. The receptor set was obtained from a human patient who received an intestinal transplant, so some T cells may come from the graft donor.

This sequence joins TRBV7-8 and TRBJ1-1; no definite D call. Trimming took 6 bases from V and 10 from J, leaving 12 bases between them. Germline V gene data show CDR1 as SGHVS and CDR2 as FQNEAQ. This CDR3 contains 11 residues. CDR3 nucleotides: TGTGCCAGCAGGGGAACACTGGCAGCTTTCTTT. Amino acid sequence: CASRGTLAAFF.

The chain uses TRBV20-1 and TRBJ2-7; D uncertain. Germline lookup yields CDR1 DFQATT and CDR2 SNEGSKA (reference sequence). The CDR3 is 11 amino acids. V gave up 5 bases and J gave up 4 bases, with 9 bases separating them. CDR3 sequence reads: CSAPDGYEQYF. The DNA for the CDR3 is TGCAGTGCTCCTGACGGTTACGAGCAGTACTTC.

This clone was counted between two and nine times. This CDR3 is also generated by other DNA sequences in the sample. The chain carries TRBV6-1 and TRBJ2-3; a weak D match, TRBD2 (6 bases). CDR1 is MNHNS, CDR2 SASEGT, per germline. This CDR3 region has 15 residues. Trimming shortened V by 1 base and J by 2 bases, and 10 bases separated the two germline ends. CDR3 sequence: CASSEGGGATDTQYF. DNA for the CDR3: TGTGCCAGCAGTGAAGGAGGCGGGGCCACAGATACGCAGTATTTT.

This chain joins TRBV11-2 and TRBJ2-4; the D is unclear. The CDR3 has 14 residues. Germline CDR1 SGHAT, CDR2 FQNNGV. V dropped 1 base and J dropped 8 bases, with 12 bases sitting between them. CDR3 sequence (DNA): TGTGCCAGCAGCTTAGGCTCAGGCCTGGACATTCAGTACTTC. Its protein product is CASSLGSGLDIQYF.

The genes are TRBV10-3 and TRBJ1-5; unclear D gene. The CDR3 runs 13 residues. The V and J ends lost 6 bases and 3 bases respectively, with 9 bases between them. The germline CDR1 and CDR2 sequences are ENHRY and SYGVKD. Written as DNA, the CDR3 is TGTGCCATCAGCCCCGGCGACAATCAGCCCCAGCATTTT. Encoded protein: CAISPGDNQPQHF.

This chain connects TRBV18 to TRBJ2-7; 8 bases are shared with TRBD2. Germline loops: CDR1 KGHSH, CDR2 LQKENI. The CDR3 loop spans 14 amino acids. The ends lost 1 base at V and 2 bases at J; junction bases unmatched: 1. CDR3 coding DNA: TGTGCCAGCTCACCACTAGCGGGGACCTACGAGCAGTACTTC. Translation gives CASSPLAGTYEQYF. Together with reference TRBV18 and TRBJ2-7, the CDR3 gives the full variable domain: NAGVMQNPRHLVRRRGQEARLRCSPMKGHSHVYWYRQLPEEGLKFMVYLQKENIIDESGMPKERFSAEFPKEGPSILRIQQVVRGDSAAYFCASSPLAGTYEQYFGPGTRLTVT.

The chain has TRBV6-1 and TRBJ1-4, with D possibly matching TRBD1 (5 bases). The CDR3 has 15 residues. Germline V gene data show CDR1 as MNHNS and CDR2 as SASEGT. Trimming removed 0 bases at V and 3 bases at J, with 8 bases between. CDR3 region: CASSEAGGANEKLFF. The CDR3 DNA follows: TGTGCCAGCAGTGAAGCCGGGGGAGCTAATGAAAAACTGTTTTTT.

The chain combines TRBV6-5 with TRBJ1-5, with D hard to call. In germline, CDR1 is MNHEY, CDR2 SVGAGI. V was clipped by 6 bases and J by 1 base, with 7 bases between them. The CDR3 spans 13 residues. The CDR3 loop reads CASSLTSNQPQHF. The CDR3 DNA is TGTGCCAGCAGCCTTACAAGCAATCAGCCCCAGCATTTT.

The rearrangement uses TRBV6-1 and TRBJ2-7; 11 bases agree with TRBD1. The V gene end was trimmed by 4 bases and the J gene end by 6 bases; junction bases not matched to a gene: 2. This CDR3 has 13 amino acids. Looked up from germline, CDR1 is MNHNS and CDR2 is SASEGT. The CDR3 nucleotides are TGTGCCAGCAGTGGGGGGACAGGGGGCGAGCAGTACTTC. The encoded protein is CASSGGTGGEQYF.

The table lists this clone with a few counts. The rearrangement joins TRBV7-9 to TRBJ2-3; 12 bases are a match to TRBD2. The V segment lost 5 bases and the J segment 4 bases; nucleotides outside the gene matches: 7. The CDR3 runs to 16 residues. The germline V gene encodes CDR1 SEHNR and CDR2 FQNEAQ (reference sequence). CDR3 nucleotides: TGTGCCAGCAGCCCAAGGACTAGCGGGAACCCAGATACGCAGTATTTT. This encodes CASSPRTSGNPDTQYF.

The chain links TRBV27 to TRBJ1-1; D remains ambiguous. There are 13 residues in the CDR3. Trimming removed 2 bases at V and 1 base at J, with 5 bases between. The germline V gene encodes CDR1 MNHEY and CDR2 SMNVEV (reference sequence). This CDR3 reads CASSLHENTEAFF. DNA for the CDR3: TGTGCCAGCAGTTTACACGAGAACACTGAAGCTTTCTTT.

The sample holds one count of this clone. This sequence joins TRBV4-2 and TRBJ1-2; D perhaps matches TRBD1 (5 bases). The CDR3 is 18 amino acids. In germline, CDR1 is LGHNA, CDR2 YNFKEQ. V was trimmed by 4 bases and J by 7 bases, leaving 28 bases between them. The CDR3 loop is CASSLNHAGLQGGGGYTF. As DNA, the CDR3 is TGTGCCAGCAGCCTAAACCATGCTGGGCTCCAGGGAGGAGGTGGCTACACCTTC.

The rearrangement uses TRBV25-1 and TRBJ1-3; 9 nucleotides agree with TRBD1. CDR1 is MGHDK and CDR2 is SYGVNS in the germline V gene. The length of the CDR3 is 17 residues. The J segment lost 3 bases and the V segment lost 3 bases, leaving 9 bases of the junction unmatched. This CDR3 reads CASSDPSTGGSGNTIYF. The CDR3 bases are TGTGCCAGCAGTGATCCCTCGACAGGGGGAAGTGGAAACACCATATATTTT.

The CDR3 nucleotides are TGTGCCAGCAGTTACACAGGGGGCAATCAGCCCCAGCATTTT. This codes for CASSYTGGNQPQHF. The chain joins TRBV6-6 to TRBJ1-5, with TRBD1 identical over 7 bases. J lost 2 bases, V lost 2 bases, and 0 bases had no gene match. The germline V gene has CDR1 MNHNY and CDR2 SVGAGI (reference sequence). The CDR3 is 14 residues long.

The rearrangement joins TRBV6-1 to TRBJ1-5, with 12 bases aligning to TRBD1. The V gene end was trimmed by 4 bases and the J gene end by 6 bases; junction bases not matched to a gene: 4. In germline, CDR1 is MNHNS, CDR2 SASEGT. This CDR3 has 15 amino acids. For the CDR3, the DNA is TGTGCCAGCAGTGCCGGGACAGGGGGCCCTCAGCCCCAGCATTTT. Translated, it gives CASSAGTGGPQPQHF.

This clone appeared a single time. CDR3 in amino acids: CASSHLVATQYF. As DNA, the CDR3 is TGTGCCAGCAGCCACCTCGTGGCTACGCAGTATTTT. The chain recombines TRBV7-6 with TRBJ2-3; D is uncertain. CDR3 length: 12 amino acids. V lost 5 bases, J lost 8 bases, and 11 bases lay in between. CDR1 and CDR2 (germline): SGHVS, FNYEAQ.

The chain carries TRBV5-4 and TRBJ2-7; D not resolved. V lost 2 bases and J 6 bases, leaving 21 bases between the germline ends. This CDR3 has 16 amino acids. Germline V gene lookup returns CDR1 SGHNT and CDR2 YYREEE (reference sequence). CDR3 loop: CASSFRWAWVPGEQYF. The CDR3 bases are TGTGCCAGCAGCTTTCGCTGGGCGTGGGTTCCTGGCGAGCAGTACTTC.

The chain joins TRBV4-1 to TRBJ1-2; TRBD1 matches 10 bases. Germline V gene data show CDR1 as MGHRA and CDR2 as YSYEKL. V was clipped by 5 bases and J by 8 bases; unmatched bases: 5. CDR3 size: 13 residues. The CDR3 spells CASSGQGEKGYTF. The CDR3, as DNA: TGCGCCAGCAGCGGACAGGGGGAGAAAGGCTACACCTTC.

V and J are TRBV28 and TRBJ2-2; D is unresolved. The CDR3 covers 11 residues. With 6 bases removed from V and 9 bases from J, the gap between germline ends came to 8 bases. Germline V gene data show CDR1 as MDHEN and CDR2 as SYDVKM. The CDR3 DNA sequence: TGTGCCAGCAGCCTTAGGAGGGAGCTGTTTTTT. Translation: CASSLRRELFF.

The chain recombines TRBV6-5 with TRBJ2-2, with 8 bases aligning to TRBD2. Looked up from germline, CDR1 is MNHEY and CDR2 is SVGAGI. Trimming at V came to 5 bases and at J to 4 bases, leaving 6 bases not matched to a gene. The CDR3 spans 15 residues. Here the CDR3 DNA reads TGTGCCAGCAGTGCCGTAGCGGGACTCACCGGGGAGCTGTTTTTT. Its protein is CASSAVAGLTGELFF.

The genes are TRBV29-1 and TRBJ2-1, with 8 nucleotides matching TRBD2. The CDR3 is 17 residues long. V trimming: 0 bases; J trimming: 6 bases; junction bases outside the gene matches: 13. CDR1 and CDR2 from the germline V gene are SQVTM and ANQGSEA. The CDR3 is CSVEDGREGPFRNEQFF. The DNA for the CDR3 is TGCAGCGTTGAAGATGGACGGGAGGGCCCTTTCCGCAATGAGCAGTTCTTC.